The entry below describes one TCR beta chain. This specimen belongs to a study of PD-L1 blockade in urothelial cancer. Study-level background: Each participant's history included 0 to 3 prior chemotherapy regimens. Analyses used blood from 3 weeks (second dose) and 6 weeks after treatment start. A median of roughly 140,000 T cells was found in the blood samples.

The junction had 7 bases not matched to a gene; V was cut back by 4 bases and J by 2 bases. The CDR3 has 16 residues. The germline CDR1 and CDR2 sequences are SGHDT and YYEEEE. Assay: immunoSEQ multiplex PCR; the TCRdb copy retains only in-frame clones and omits some. The sample includes tens of thousands of clones, over 80% of them seen just once. Stated time point: pretreatment peripheral blood. Here the sequenced sample was PBMCs, taken around atezolizumab (anti-PD-L1) treatment. This clonotype was sampled from a man aged 55-75 years with urothelial cancer. V usage is TRBV5-6 and J usage is TRBJ2-1; 9 bases match TRBD2. The CDR3: CASSREAGGPYNEQFF. CDR3 bases: TGTGCCAGCAGCCGGGAAGCGGGGGGACCCTACAATGAGCAGTTCTTC.